The present entry profiles one TCR beta chain with its context. Antigen specificity is unknown. Method: immunoSEQ multiplex PCR; TCRdb's copy keeps in-frame clones and lacks some. The sample has about 61,000 clones; about four fifths are singletons. The V segment lost 0 bases and the J segment 3 bases; nucleotides outside the gene matches: 5. CDR1 and CDR2 from the germline V gene are SGHNT and YYREEE (reference sequence). There are 15 residues in the CDR3. The data originate from a study of OX40 agonist ivuxolimab in advanced cancers. Study-level results: The 0.1-3.0 mg/kg partial responders had among the lowest clonal expansion. At 0.1 to 3.0 mg/kg, CD4+ and CD8+ blood T cells expanded clonally by week 6.

This material consisted of CD4+ or CD8+ T cells sorted from blood, taken in a trial of the OX40 agonist ivuxolimab. V gene TRBV5-4 combines with J gene TRBJ1-2; 7 bases are shared with TRBD1. The clonotype comes from an adult with an advanced solid tumor such as melanoma, head and neck, liver or kidney cancer. CDR3 amino acids: CASSLGIGGDYGYTF. In nucleotides, the CDR3 is TGTGCCAGCAGCTTGGGAATAGGGGGCGACTATGGCTACACCTTC.